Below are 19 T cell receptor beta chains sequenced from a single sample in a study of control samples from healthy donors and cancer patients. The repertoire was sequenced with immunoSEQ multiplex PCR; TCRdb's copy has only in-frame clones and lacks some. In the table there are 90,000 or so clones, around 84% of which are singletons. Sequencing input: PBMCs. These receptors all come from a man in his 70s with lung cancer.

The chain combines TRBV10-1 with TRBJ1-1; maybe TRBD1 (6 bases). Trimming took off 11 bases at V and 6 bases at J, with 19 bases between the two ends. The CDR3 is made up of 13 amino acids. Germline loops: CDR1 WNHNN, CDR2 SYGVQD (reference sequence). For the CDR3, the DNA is TGCGCCTCCTCTGCCACAGGGAGGCCTGAAGCTTTCTTT. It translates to CASSATGRPEAFF.

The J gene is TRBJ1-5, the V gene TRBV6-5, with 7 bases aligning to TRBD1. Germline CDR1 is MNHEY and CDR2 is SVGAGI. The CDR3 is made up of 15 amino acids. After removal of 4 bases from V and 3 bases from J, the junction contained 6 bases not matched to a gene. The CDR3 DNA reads TGTGCCAGCAGTTTTCGGACAGGATTCAATCAGCCCCAGCATTTT. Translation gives CASSFRTGFNQPQHF.

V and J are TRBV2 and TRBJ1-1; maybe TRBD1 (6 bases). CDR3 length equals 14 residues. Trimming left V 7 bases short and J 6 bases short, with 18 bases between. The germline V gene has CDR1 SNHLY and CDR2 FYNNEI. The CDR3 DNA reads TGTGCCAGCACCATGACAGGACTTCGCGCTGAAGCTTTCTTT. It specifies CASTMTGLRAEAFF.

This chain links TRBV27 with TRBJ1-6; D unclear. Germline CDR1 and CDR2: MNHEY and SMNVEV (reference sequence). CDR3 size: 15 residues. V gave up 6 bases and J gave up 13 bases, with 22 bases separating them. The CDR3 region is CASRKPGSLLMPLHF. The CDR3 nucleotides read TGTGCCAGCAGAAAACCAGGAAGCCTCCTTATGCCCCTCCACTTT.

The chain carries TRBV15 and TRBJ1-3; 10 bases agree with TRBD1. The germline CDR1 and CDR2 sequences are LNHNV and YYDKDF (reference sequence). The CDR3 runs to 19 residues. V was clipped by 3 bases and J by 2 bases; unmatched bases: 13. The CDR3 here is CATSSSRDRGFVTGNTIYF. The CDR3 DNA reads TGTGCCACCAGCAGTAGCCGGGACAGGGGATTTGTGACTGGAAACACCATATATTTT.

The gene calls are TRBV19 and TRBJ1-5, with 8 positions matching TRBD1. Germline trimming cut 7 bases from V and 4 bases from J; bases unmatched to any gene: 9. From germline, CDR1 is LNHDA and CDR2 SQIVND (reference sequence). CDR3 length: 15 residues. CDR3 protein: CASIATGAGNQPQHF. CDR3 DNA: TGTGCCAGTATCGCGACAGGGGCGGGGAATCAGCCCCAGCATTTT.

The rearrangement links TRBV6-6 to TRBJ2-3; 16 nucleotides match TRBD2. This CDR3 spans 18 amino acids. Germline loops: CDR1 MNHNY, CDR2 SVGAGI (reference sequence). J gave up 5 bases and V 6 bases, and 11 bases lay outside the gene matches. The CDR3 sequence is CASSRPGLAGGLQDTQYF. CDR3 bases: TGTGCCAGCAGCCGACCGGGACTAGCGGGGGGGCTGCAAGATACGCAGTATTTT.

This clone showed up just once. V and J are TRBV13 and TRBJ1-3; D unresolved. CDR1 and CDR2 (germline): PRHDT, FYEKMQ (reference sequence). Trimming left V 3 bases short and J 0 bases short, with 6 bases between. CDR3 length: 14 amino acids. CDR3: CASSFFGSGNTIYF. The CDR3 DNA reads TGTGCCAGCAGCTTCTTTGGCTCTGGAAACACCATATATTTT.

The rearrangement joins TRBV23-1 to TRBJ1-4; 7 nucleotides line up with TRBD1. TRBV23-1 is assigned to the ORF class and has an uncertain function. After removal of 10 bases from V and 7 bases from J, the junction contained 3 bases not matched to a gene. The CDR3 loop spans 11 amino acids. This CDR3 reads CAKGATEKLFF. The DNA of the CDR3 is TGCGCCAAGGGGGCAACTGAAAAACTGTTTTTT.

The CDR3 region is CASRGATGELFF. Written as DNA, the CDR3 is TGTGCCAGCAGGGGGGCGACCGGGGAGCTGTTTTTT. The gene calls are TRBV2 and TRBJ2-2, with D maybe TRBD1 (6 bases). V was trimmed by 6 bases and J by 5 bases, leaving 7 bases between them. Germline V gene sequence: CDR1 SNHLY, CDR2 FYNNEI. The CDR3 has 12 amino acids.

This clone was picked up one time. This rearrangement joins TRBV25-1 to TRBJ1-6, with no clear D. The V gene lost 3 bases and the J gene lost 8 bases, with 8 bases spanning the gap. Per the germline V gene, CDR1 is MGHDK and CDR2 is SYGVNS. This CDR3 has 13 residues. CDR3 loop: CASSESGYSPLHF. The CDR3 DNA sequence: TGTGCCAGCAGTGAGAGTGGTTATTCACCCCTCCACTTT.

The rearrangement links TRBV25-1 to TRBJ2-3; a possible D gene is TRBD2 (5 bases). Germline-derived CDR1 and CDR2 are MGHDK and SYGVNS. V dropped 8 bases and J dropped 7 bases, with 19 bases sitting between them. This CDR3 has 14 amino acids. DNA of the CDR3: TGTGCCAGCCAGGCGGACGCATCGGGGAATACGCAGTATTTT. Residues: CASQADASGNTQYF. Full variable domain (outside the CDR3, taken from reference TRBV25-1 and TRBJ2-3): EADIYQTPRYLVIGTGKKITLECSQTMGHDKMYWYQQDPGMELHLIHYSYGVNSTEKGDLSSESTVSRIRTEHFPLTLESARPSHTSQYLCASQADASGNTQYFGPGTRLTVL.

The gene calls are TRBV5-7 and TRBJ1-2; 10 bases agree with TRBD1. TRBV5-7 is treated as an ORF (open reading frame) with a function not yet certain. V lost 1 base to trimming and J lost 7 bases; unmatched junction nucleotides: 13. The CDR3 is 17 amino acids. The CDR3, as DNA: TGTGCCAGCAGCTTGTTATTCTCCTGGGACAGGGGACGTGGCTACACCTTC. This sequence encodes CASSLLFSWDRGRGYTF.

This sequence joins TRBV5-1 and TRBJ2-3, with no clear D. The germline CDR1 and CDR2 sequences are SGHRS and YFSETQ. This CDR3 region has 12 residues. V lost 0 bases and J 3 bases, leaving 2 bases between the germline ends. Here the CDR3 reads CASSLVTDTQYF. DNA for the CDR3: TGCGCCAGCAGCTTGGTGACAGATACGCAGTATTTT.

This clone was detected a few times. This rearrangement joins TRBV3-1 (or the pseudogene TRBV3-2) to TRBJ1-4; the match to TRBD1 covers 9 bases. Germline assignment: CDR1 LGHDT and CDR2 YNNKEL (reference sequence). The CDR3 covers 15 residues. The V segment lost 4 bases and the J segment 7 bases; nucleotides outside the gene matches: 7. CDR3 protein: CASSRRGQGSEKLFF. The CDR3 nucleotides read TGTGCCAGCAGCCGTAGGGGACAGGGTAGTGAAAAACTGTTTTTT.

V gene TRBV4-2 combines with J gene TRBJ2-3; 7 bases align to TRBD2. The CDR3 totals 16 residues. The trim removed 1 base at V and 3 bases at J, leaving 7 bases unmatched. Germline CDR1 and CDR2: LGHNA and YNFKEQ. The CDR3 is CASSQGSGRGTDTQYF. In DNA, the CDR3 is TGTGCCAGCAGCCAAGGGTCGGGGCGGGGGACAGATACGCAGTATTTT.

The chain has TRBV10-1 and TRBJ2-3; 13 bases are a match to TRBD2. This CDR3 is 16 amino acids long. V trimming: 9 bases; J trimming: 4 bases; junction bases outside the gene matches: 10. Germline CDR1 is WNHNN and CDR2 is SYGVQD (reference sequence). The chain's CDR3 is CARRLAGGRISDTQYF. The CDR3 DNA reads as TGCGCCAGACGACTAGCGGGGGGCCGTATTTCAGATACGCAGTATTTT.

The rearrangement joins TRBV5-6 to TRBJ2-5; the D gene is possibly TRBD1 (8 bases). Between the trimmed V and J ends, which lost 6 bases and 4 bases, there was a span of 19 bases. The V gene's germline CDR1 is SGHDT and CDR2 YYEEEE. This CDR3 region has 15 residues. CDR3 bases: TGTGCCAGCACCCGGGAGGCAGGGGGCCCAGAGACCCAGTACTTC. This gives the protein CASTREAGGPETQYF.

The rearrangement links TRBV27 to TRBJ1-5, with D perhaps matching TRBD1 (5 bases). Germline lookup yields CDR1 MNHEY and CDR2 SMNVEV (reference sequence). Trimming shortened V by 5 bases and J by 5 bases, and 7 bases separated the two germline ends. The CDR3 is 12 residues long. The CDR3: CASSTGDQPQHF. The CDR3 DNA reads TGTGCCAGCAGTACAGGTGATCAGCCCCAGCATTTT.